What follows are 4 T cell receptor beta chains derived from one specimen sequenced in a study of cytomegalovirus exposure and HLA in healthy donors. In the PCR, 60 Vbeta and 13 Jbeta primers were used. Profiled with immunoSEQ multiplex PCR; TCRdb holds only in-frame clones, not every one. The sample totals 130,000 or so clones. Sequences were obtained from PBMCs. These receptors originate from a man in his late teens or twenties in good health and CMV-seronegative.

This chain links TRBV2 with TRBJ1-5; 8 bases are a match to TRBD1. V lost 6 bases to trimming and J lost 4 bases; unmatched junction nucleotides: 2. Germline V gene sequence: CDR1 SNHLY, CDR2 FYNNEI. This CDR3 region has 13 residues. This chain's CDR3 is CASRTGDNQPQHF. The DNA for the CDR3 is TGTGCCAGCAGGACAGGGGATAATCAGCCCCAGCATTTT.

The chain uses TRBV6-5 and TRBJ1-1; D is undetermined. Trimming stripped 1 base from V and 7 bases from J, with 13 bases between. From germline, CDR1 is MNHEY and CDR2 SVGAGI. The CDR3 has 14 residues. The CDR3 nucleotides read TGTGCCAGCAGTTACTGGGCGGGCGAAAATGAAGCTTTCTTT. The encoded protein is CASSYWAGENEAFF.

CDR3 coding DNA: TGTGCCAGCAGAACAGGGTTGGACACCATATATTTT. It encodes CASRTGLDTIYF. The chain links TRBV6-5 to TRBJ1-3; D may be TRBD1 (6 bases). This CDR3 contains 12 residues. V dropped 6 bases and J dropped 8 bases, with 11 bases sitting between them. Germline-derived CDR1 and CDR2 are MNHEY and SVGAGI.

V usage is TRBV29-1 and J usage is TRBJ1-1; D is ambiguous. Deletions cut 2 bases from V and 0 bases from J, with 7 bases between. This CDR3 spans 13 amino acids. Germline-derived CDR1 and CDR2 are SQVTM and ANQGSEA. CDR3 residues: CSVEQLMNTEAFF. The CDR3 DNA follows: TGCAGCGTTGAACAACTAATGAACACTGAAGCTTTCTTT.